The clone carrying this T cell receptor (beta chain) occurred a few times. This sample is part of a study of T-cell memory formation after mild COVID-19. In TCRdb, the 5' RACE reads were re-called with MiXCR into one record per CDR3 protein. The sample carries about 340,000 distinct CDR3 sequences, around 20% recorded once. The germline V gene encodes CDR1 MNHEY and CDR2 SVGAGI. V shed 0 bases and J shed 8 bases, with 11 bases lying between them. This CDR3 region has 15 residues. Material for sequencing was PBMCs or a T cell subset sorted from them (not recorded which). This receptor was taken from a young man who had mild COVID-19 (a few samples of this study predate the infection). Cell type and time point are not known. The chain links TRBV6-5 to TRBJ1-6; the D gene is possibly TRBD1 (5 bases). In nucleotides, the CDR3 is TGTGCCAGCAGTTACTCGGGGGGTACGGATTCACCCCTCCACTTT. Translation: CASSYSGGTDSPLHF.